Sequencing of this TCR beta chain was carried out in a study of cytomegalovirus exposure and HLA in healthy donors. Germline assignment: CDR1 GTSNPN and CDR2 SVGIG (reference sequence). This CDR3 comprises 17 residues. V shed 0 bases and J 2 bases; nucleotides not matched to a gene: 12. Study-level results: After further analysis at a later stage, some 15,000 TCR beta sequences were associated with HLA alleles at 0.05 false discovery rate.

With regard to this clone: As yet, its antigen is unknown.

60 Vbeta and 13 Jbeta primers were used in PCR. Method: immunoSEQ multiplex PCR; TCRdb's copy keeps in-frame clones and lacks some. The repertoire holds 60,000 or so clones, with about four fifths as singletons. What was sequenced was PBMCs. V usage is TRBV30 and J usage is TRBJ2-5; TRBD2 agrees at 7 bases. The clonotype was recovered from a man aged 40-55 years in good health and CMV-seronegative. CDR3 sequence: CAWSVSRGVIPQETQYF. In nucleotides, the CDR3 is TGTGCCTGGAGTGTATCCCGGGGGGTGATCCCACAAGAGACCCAGTACTTC. Complete variable domain (other parts from reference TRBV30 and TRBJ2-5): SQTIHQWPATLVQPVGSPLSLECTVEGTSNPNLYWYRQAAGRGLQLLFYSVGIGQISSEVPQNLSASRPQDRQFILSSKKLLLSDSGFYLCAWSVSRGVIPQETQYFGPGTRLLVL.